One T cell receptor beta chain is described in this entry. The data originate from a study of blood T cell repertoires in COVID-19. About the research overall: Nucleic acid was either cDNA or gDNA, and it came from T cells, B-cell-depleted T cells, or PBMCs.

Participant age was about 18 to 95 years, and participants resided in fewer than 25 US areas. The CDR3 is made up of 15 amino acids. Looked up from germline, CDR1 is MNHEY and CDR2 is SVGAGI. Trimming cost V 4 bases and J 0 bases, with 7 bases left between them. TCRdb's copy holds only in-frame clones and misses some; the assay was immunoSEQ multiplex PCR. The sample lists 300,000 to 350,000 clones, 70% to 90% occurring once. The sequencing sample was made of PBMCs or T cells enriched from blood (not recorded which). This clonotype was obtained from a man under 40 who had recovered from COVID-19. The genes are TRBV6-5 and TRBJ1-6; D is uncertain. The CDR3, as DNA: TGTGCCAGCAGTTCTTGGAGCTCCTATAATTCACCCCTCCACTTT. It encodes CASSSWSSYNSPLHF.